The 7 T cell receptor beta chains below all came from one sample that was sequenced in a study of tumor-infiltrating lymphocytes in primary liver carcinoma. A constant-region primer primed TCR beta cDNA synthesis from 450 to 550 ng of total RNA. For TCR beta, libraries were produced by three nested multiplex PCR rounds using slightly modified ARM-PCR. TRBV1-TRBV30 forward and Cbeta reverse primers drove the first two approximately 10-cycle rounds. TCRdb reprocessed the multiplex PCR reads via MiXCR and lists one record per CDR3 protein. Among roughly 30,000 distinct CDR3 sequences listed, about 79% were seen once. It was from roughly 20-30 mg of unsorted bulk tissue that RNA and DNA were co-extracted. The sequencing input was liver tumor tissue from sampling region 5. As for subset: tumor region T5, tumor centre. These receptor sequences come from a man aged 35 to 55 with primary liver carcinoma and hepatitis B virus infection.

This clonotype has a handful of counts. The CDR3 sequence: CASSWTGTLHTDTQYF. DNA for the CDR3: TGTGCCAGCAGTTGGACTGGGACTCTCCACACAGATACGCAGTATTTT. This chain uses TRBV6-6 with TRBJ2-3; D perhaps matches TRBD2 (6 bases). The V gene's germline CDR1 is MNHNY and CDR2 SVGAGI (reference sequence). V lost 4 bases and J lost 2, with 16 bases in between. This CDR3 is 16 amino acids long.

Comment on this clonotype: The junction and the germline gene differ at one end; a read error may be behind it. The CDR3 here is CASRGDGYCYTF. DNA of the CDR3: TGTGCCAGCAGGGGAGACGGCTATTGCTATACCTTC. This rearrangement joins TRBV6-2 or TRBV6-3 to TRBJ1-2; D is uncertain. Germline CDR1 reads MNHEY; CDR2 reads SVGEGT. The CDR3 covers 12 residues.

CDR3: CTNSLGQGEGPLHF. The DNA for the CDR3 is TGTACTAACAGCCTGGGGCAGGGTGAAGGACCCCTCCACTTT. The gene calls are TRBV12-3 or TRBV12-4 and TRBJ1-6, with a tentative D call TRBD1 (5 bases). The CDR3 sequence is 14 residues long.

Of note for this clonotype: One end of the junction does not line up with germline, which may come from a read error. J is TRBJ2-2 and V is TRBV12-3 or TRBV12-4, with D perhaps matching TRBD2 (6 bases). The CDR3 sequence is 12 residues long. The CDR3 protein is CASNPSDGGLFF. The DNA for the CDR3 is TGTGCCAGCAACCCCTCTGACGGGGGGCTGTTTTTT.

Comments on this clonotype: The junction shows a germline mismatch at one end, possibly a read error. The CDR3 DNA sequence: TGTGCCAGCAGCCATGGACGGGATACGAAGTATTTT. Protein product: CASSHGRDTKYF. The rearrangement joins TRBV6-1 to TRBJ2-3, with D maybe TRBD2 (5 bases). CDR3 length: 12 residues. The germline CDR1 and CDR2 sequences are MNHNS and SASEGT.

Concerning this clonotype itself: An end of the junction does not agree with germline; a read error may underlie this. The chain employs TRBV11-2 and TRBJ2-3; no firm D call. CDR3 length: 15 residues. CDR1 and CDR2 (germline): SGHAT, FQNNGV. The CDR3 sequence: CASSLKYQSTDTQYF. For the CDR3, the DNA is TGTGCCAGCAGCCTCAAATACCAGAGCACAGATACGCAGTATTTC.

This clonotype showed up just a few times. The chain has TRBV4-1 and TRBJ1-1; perhaps TRBD1 as D (6 bases). The CDR3 has 14 amino acids. Germline V gives CDR1 MGHRA, CDR2 YSYEKL. V lost 0 bases and J lost 8, with 13 bases in between. CDR3 amino acids: CASSQDRRGLEAFF. The DNA of the CDR3 is TGCGCCAGCAGCCAAGATCGCAGGGGATTAGAAGCTTTCTTT.